This section outlines one T cell receptor (beta chain) sequence together with its context. This specimen belongs to a study of blood T cell repertoires in COVID-19. Trimming removed 1 base at V and 7 bases at J, with 13 bases between. Looked up from germline, CDR1 is LGHDT and CDR2 is YNNKEL (reference sequence). The CDR3 spans 14 residues. In the study's own analysis: Cell counts per sample came from amplifying reference gene primers. Profiling relied on immunoSEQ multiplex PCR, and the TCRdb table lists in-frame clones only, not all of them. Clone size and V and J calls were adopted from that table, with D and trimming inferred from the DNA. The profile covers more than 100,000 clones, with more than 85% appearing a single time and more than 5% taken by the ten largest.

Sequencing input: peripheral blood. This TCR derives from a human donor in a cohort sampled during active COVID-19. The chain couples TRBV3-1 (or the pseudogene TRBV3-2) to TRBJ2-5; no firm D call. CDR3 DNA: TGTGCCAGCAGCCAAGGGTCCCCCTACGGGACCCAGTACTTC. It is translated as CASSQGSPYGTQYF.